This is a list of T cell receptor beta chains from one sample in a study of T cells in Graves' hyperthyroidism and ophthalmopathy. TCRdb recomputed calls from the multiplex PCR reads with MiXCR, one row per CDR3 protein. The repertoire holds about 640,000 distinct CDR3 sequences, about 14% seen once, with approximately 12% in the top ten. Sequenced material: blood. The receptors shown here come from a woman between 45 and 65 years old with Graves' ophthalmopathy. CDR3s include the opening cysteine and the closing phenylalanine or tryptophan. Each record gives: D gene, V gene, clone size, J gene, CDR3 DNA, CDR3 protein. The D gene is left open where the match is weak. Only part of the rows carry a size: once, few, many, or a class if the clone is expanded.

NA	TRBV12-3/TRBV12-4	NA	TRBJ2-5	TGTGCCAGCAGCTTAACAGAAACCACCTTGGAGACCCAGTACTTC	CASSLTETTLETQYF
TRBD1	TRBV18	many	TRBJ1-1	TGTGCCAGCTCACCGCTAGGGACAGGGATGAAGAACACTGAAGCTTTCTTT	CASSPLGTGMKNTEAFF
NA	TRBV25-1	few	TRBJ1-1	TGTGCCAGCAGAGAGCTTCAGGGGAACACTGAAGCTTTCTTT	CASRELQGNTEAFF
TRBD2	TRBV3-1	many	TRBJ2-1	TGTGCCAGCAGCCGGAAACTAGCGGGAGAAGGTTACAATGAGCAGTTCTTC	CASSRKLAGEGYNEQFF
NA	TRBV5-1	many	TRBJ1-1	TGCGCCAGCAGCTATCAGGGCCCAGGTACTGAAGCTTTCTTT	CASSYQGPGTEAFF
TRBD1	TRBV6-2/TRBV6-3	many	TRBJ1-5	TGTGCCAGCAGTTACGAAGCCGCAGTTTTCATCCGGGACAGGGACAATCAGCCCCAGCATTTT	CASSYEAAVFIRDRDNQPQHF
TRBD1	TRBV7-9	many	TRBJ2-3	TGTGCCAGCAGCTCAGGACAGGGGTTGACAGATACGCAGTATTTT	CASSSGQGLTDTQYF
TRBD1	TRBV5-5	many	TRBJ2-3	TGTGCCAGCAGCTTAACCGGGACAGGGGTCACAGATACGCAGTATTTT	CASSLTGTGVTDTQYF
TRBD2	TRBV7-6	many	TRBJ2-7	TGTGCCAGCAGCCCCGTAGCGGGAGACTACCCCTACGAGCAGTACTTC	CASSPVAGDYPYEQYF
NA	TRBV29-1	NA	TRBJ1-5	TGCAGCGTTGAAGCCACTCCTGGTCAGCCCCAGCATTTT	CSVEATPGQPQHF
TRBD1	TRBV5-4	many	TRBJ2-7	TGTGCCAGCAGCCGTTATGTAACGGACAGGGCTTACGAGCAGTACTTC	CASSRYVTDRAYEQYF
NA	TRBV12-3/TRBV12-4	few	TRBJ2-6	TGTGCCAGCAGTTGGGGGGCCAACGTCCTGACTTTC	CASSWGANVLTF
NA	TRBV5-1	NA	TRBJ1-6	TGCGCCAGCAGCTTGGGTCAGAGAAATTCACCCCTCTACTTT	CASSLGQRNSPLYF
NA	TRBV18	many	TRBJ2-7	TGTGCCAGCTCACCCCTAGGGGCCTACGAGCAGTACTTC	CASSPLGAYEQYF
TRBD2	TRBV11-1	NA	TRBJ2-1	TGTGCCAGCGGCCCTAGCGGGAGGGCCTTTTTGAATGAGCAGTTCTTC	CASGPSGRAFLNEQFF
TRBD2	TRBV10-3	few	TRBJ2-7	TGTGCCATCAGTGAGTCGGGGACTAGCTCCTACGAGCAGTACTTC	CAISESGTSSYEQYF
TRBD2	TRBV20-1	NA	TRBJ2-1	TGCAGTGCCCCCCCCCGGACTAGCGGATACAATAAGCAGTTCTTC	CSAPPRTSGYNKQFF
TRBD2	TRBV20-1	many	TRBJ2-1	TGCAGTGCTAGGTCTAGCGGGAGGGCCGGAAGGAATGAGCAGTTCTTC	CSARSSGRAGRNEQFF
NA	TRBV7-3	few	TRBJ2-6	TGTGCCAGCAGCTTGGGACACAACTCTGGGGCCAACGTCCTGACTTTC	CASSLGHNSGANVLTF
NA	TRBV28	many	TRBJ1-4	TGTGCCAGCAGTTTTTACATGGAAAAACTGTTTTTT	CASSFYMEKLFF
NA	TRBV4-2	NA	TRBJ2-7	TGTGCCAGCAGCCTAGGGGACAACCCCCTGCGGGAGCAGTACTTC	CASSLGDNPLREQYF
NA	TRBV19	NA	TRBJ2-3	TGTGCCAGTTCCGCCAGGAGTGGGGGTACGCAGTATTTT	CASSARSGGTQYF
NA	TRBV30	many	TRBJ2-7	TGTGCCTCCTCGCGGGGGCACGAGCAGTACTTC	CASSRGHEQYF
NA	TRBV20-1	NA	TRBJ2-5	TGCAGTGCCAGCTCCCCCGACGAGACCCAGTACTTC	CSASSPDETQYF
NA	TRBV30	many	TRBJ2-5	TGTGCCTGGAGTGTCGTCCAGGGGTGGCAAGAGACCCAGTACTTC	CAWSVVQGWQETQYF
NA	TRBV4-1	many	TRBJ2-1	TGCGCCAGCAGCCAAGCCGGGACTCCGGAGCAGTTCTTC	CASSQAGTPEQFF
TRBD2	TRBV6-1	NA	TRBJ2-3	TGTGCCAGCAGAGCGGGAGGGGGAGCAGATACGCAGTATTTT	CASRAGGGADTQYF
TRBD1	TRBV15	many	TRBJ1-2	TGTGCCACCAGCAGAAGCCCAGGGGGCTCTAACTATGGCTACACCTTC	CATSRSPGGSNYGYTF